This T cell receptor (beta chain) was observed in a study of glioma-infiltrating T cells after dendritic cell vaccination. Overall study: Autologous tumor lysate was loaded overnight onto monocyte-derived dendritic cells grown seven days with IL-4 and GM-CSF.

V was shortened by 1 base and J by 2 bases, with 16 bases between the two germline ends. Germline V gene lookup returns CDR1 MGHRA and CDR2 YSYEKL. The CDR3 extends over 17 amino acids. Primers: 60 V beta forward and 13 J beta reverse. TCRdb's table, derived via immunoSEQ multiplex PCR, lists solely in-frame clones and lacks some. The sample records about 82,000 clones, around 90% being singletons. Sequencing used blood, obtained before dendritic cell vaccination. This receptor was obtained from a human donor with glioblastoma. This chain links TRBV4-1 with TRBJ2-3; D might be TRBD2 (5 bases). CDR3 sequence reads: CASSQGWTSRSTDTQYF. The CDR3 bases are TGCGCCAGCAGCCAAGGCTGGACTTCCCGCTCCACAGATACGCAGTATTTT.